The source of this T cell receptor beta chain is a study of T cells in Graves' hyperthyroidism and ophthalmopathy. Study outcomes and limitations: Researchers found most expanded thyroid clonotypes above 0.001 in blood as well.

RNA transcripts provided the source from which TCR beta CDR3 regions were amplified. The HTBI primer set drove a first-round RT-PCR of the TCR CDR3. MiXCR, applied by TCRdb to the multiplex PCR reads, yields one record per CDR3 protein. The data hold about 300,000 distinct CDR3 sequences, with around 20% observed a single time. Patients were excluded because of uncontrolled infection, other autoimmune disease, pregnancy or lactation. Fresh peripheral blood, approximately 9.6 ml, yielded the PBMCs. The sample holds many counts of this clonotype. Its antigen remains unidentified. The sample comprised blood. The TCR was taken from a man aged 45 to 65 with Graves' ophthalmopathy.

Here the CDR3 DNA reads TGTGCCAGCACCTTGCCCCTTAACAATGAGCAGTTCTTC. Protein sequence: CASTLPLNNEQFF. The V and J genes are TRBV28 and TRBJ2-1, with D unclear. Per germline, CDR1 MDHEN and CDR2 SYDVKM. Trimming removed 7 bases from V and 5 bases from J, with 12 bases in between. This CDR3 has 13 amino acids.